These 27 T cell receptor beta chains share one sample of origin, sequenced in a study of a mutant IDH1 vaccine in newly diagnosed glioma. Time point described: week 23, last vaccination. Each dose delivered 300 ug of mutant IDH1 20-mer peptide subcutaneously with imiquimod. Sequenced by immunoSEQ multiplex PCR; TCRdb stores in-frame clones only, minus some. The repertoire holds approximately 35,000 clones, with around 89% as singletons. The antigens for these receptors are not known. The specimen was PBMCs, collected from a glioma patient whose treatment included an IDH1 peptide vaccine. Source of these receptors: a man between 35 and 55 years old with glioma.

The chain carries TRBV4-2 and TRBJ2-7; 10 positions agree with TRBD2. CDR3 size: 17 residues. Germline V gene sequence: CDR1 LGHNA, CDR2 YNFKEQ. V shed 1 base, J shed 5 bases, and the junction held 11 bases outside the gene matches. CDR3 residues: CASSQALLAGAPHEQYF. The CDR3 nucleotides read TGTGCCAGCAGCCAAGCCCTTCTAGCGGGAGCACCCCACGAGCAGTACTTC.

The J gene is TRBJ1-3, the V gene TRBV7-2; 7 bases match TRBD1. Germline lookup yields CDR1 SGHTA and CDR2 FQGNSA. The CDR3 sequence is 17 residues long. Trimming took 1 base from V and 4 from J; bases not matched to a gene: 10. For the CDR3, the DNA is TGTGCCAGCAGCTTAGGAATAGGGGGCTTGGTCGGAAACACCATATATTTT. This codes for CASSLGIGGLVGNTIYF.

V usage is TRBV6-5 and J usage is TRBJ1-2; the match to TRBD1 covers 7 bases. Germline CDR1 MNHEY, CDR2 SVGAGI. V gave up 5 bases and J gave up 3 bases; unmatched junction bases: 3. This CDR3 is 13 amino acids long. CDR3 DNA sequence: TGTGCCAGCAGTCAAGGGGGCGACTATGGCTACACCTTC. This encodes CASSQGGDYGYTF.

The chain carries TRBV4-1 and TRBJ2-5, with D perhaps TRBD1 (6 bases). CDR3 size: 14 residues. Germline V gene data show CDR1 as MGHRA and CDR2 as YSYEKL. V was trimmed by 6 bases and J by 4 bases, leaving 15 bases between them. CDR3 residues: CASRNTGKSETQYF. CDR3 in DNA: TGCGCCAGCAGAAATACAGGGAAGTCAGAGACCCAGTACTTC.

This clone showed up just once. In nucleotides, the CDR3 is TGTGCCAGCAGCTTATACGGGGGTGTTGAGACCCAGTACTTC. Its translation is CASSLYGGVETQYF. This chain uses TRBV7-8 with TRBJ2-5; D perhaps matches TRBD2 (6 bases). Trimming left V 2 bases short and J 5 bases short, with 12 bases between. CDR1 is SGHVS, CDR2 FQNEAQ, per germline. This CDR3 has 14 amino acids.

This chain links TRBV5-4 with TRBJ2-6; 7 positions agree with TRBD1. Germline values: CDR1 SGHNT, CDR2 YYREEE (reference sequence). The CDR3 is 18 residues long. V gave up 3 bases and J gave up 1 base; unmatched junction bases: 10. In DNA form, the CDR3 reads TGTGCCAGCAGCTCTAACGCCTTCAGGGGGTCTGGGGCCAACGTCCTGACTTTC. Translating gives CASSSNAFRGSGANVLTF.

The J gene is TRBJ1-2, the V gene TRBV19; D might be TRBD1 (5 bases). The CDR3 consists of 13 residues. Germline V gene data show CDR1 as LNHDA and CDR2 as SQIVND (reference sequence). Deletions cut 4 bases from V and 1 base from J, with 7 bases between. In DNA, the CDR3 is TGTGCCAGTAGTACGGGACTTAACTATGGCTACACCTTC. It encodes CASSTGLNYGYTF.

The rearrangement uses TRBV4-2 and TRBJ2-1; TRBD2 might be the D (5 bases). CDR3 length equals 17 residues. CDR1 is LGHNA, CDR2 YNFKEQ, per germline. The V and J ends lost 0 bases and 2 bases respectively, with 14 bases between them. The CDR3 region is CASSQDWKAETYNEQFF. CDR3 nucleotide sequence: TGTGCCAGCAGCCAAGATTGGAAAGCGGAGACCTACAATGAGCAGTTCTTC.

With respect to this clone: At one end the junction does not follow the germline gene, possibly because of a read error. The chain couples TRBV7-7 to TRBJ2-1; 11 positions agree with TRBD2. Germline V gene data show CDR1 as SSHAT and CDR2 as FNYEAQ (reference sequence). This CDR3 spans 14 amino acids. The CDR3 bases are TGTGCTAGCAGCCAACTAGCGGGAGCTTCTGAGCAGTTCTTC. It codes for CASSQLAGASEQFF.

The chain is built from TRBV9 and TRBJ1-4; 9 nucleotides line up with TRBD1. This CDR3 contains 16 residues. Germline CDR1 reads SGDLS; CDR2 reads YYNGEE. V was clipped by 5 bases and J by 4 bases; unmatched bases: 9. CDR3 coding DNA: TGTGCCAGCAGTTTCGACAGGGGGGCTATTAATGAAAAACTGTTTTTT. Protein sequence: CASSFDRGAINEKLFF.

V usage is TRBV6-1 and J usage is TRBJ1-4; 10 bases are shared with TRBD1. The germline CDR1 and CDR2 sequences are MNHNS and SASEGT. With 3 bases clipped from V and 5 bases from J, the junction kept 0 bases outside the gene matches. The CDR3 totals 14 residues. CDR3 sequence reads: CASSEGQGNEKLFF. CDR3 coding DNA: TGTGCCAGCAGTGAGGGACAGGGGAATGAAAAACTGTTTTTT.

A single count supports this clone. The chain couples TRBV18 to TRBJ2-1, with D tentatively TRBD2 (5 bases). Between the trimmed V and J ends, which lost 2 bases and 7 bases, there was a span of 12 bases. The CDR3 extends over 14 amino acids. The V gene's germline CDR1 is KGHSH and CDR2 LQKENI. CDR3 in DNA: TGTGCCAGCTCACCAAGCGGCCCGCGGAATGAGCAGTTCTTC. It yields the protein CASSPSGPRNEQFF. Complete variable domain (other parts from reference TRBV18 and TRBJ2-1): NAGVMQNPRHLVRRRGQEARLRCSPMKGHSHVYWYRQLPEEGLKFMVYLQKENIIDESGMPKERFSAEFPKEGPSILRIQQVVRGDSAAYFCASSPSGPRNEQFFGPGTRLTVL.

This chain uses TRBV7-8 with TRBJ2-3, with D maybe TRBD1 (7 bases). V gave up 2 bases and J gave up 6 bases, with 18 bases separating them. The CDR3 is 16 amino acids. Per the germline V gene, CDR1 is SGHVS and CDR2 is FQNEAQ. The CDR3 spells CASSLFGQGGRDTQYF. The CDR3 DNA reads as TGTGCCAGCAGCTTATTTGGGCAGGGGGGACGGGATACGCAGTATTTT.

The chain uses TRBV4-3 and TRBJ1-5; perhaps TRBD1 as D (5 bases). Germline CDR1 and CDR2: LGHNA and YSLEER. CDR3 length: 15 amino acids. Trimming took off 0 bases at V and 4 bases at J, with 10 bases between the two ends. CDR3 coding DNA: TGCGCCAGCAGCCAAGACGGGGGAGGGAATCAGCCCCAGCATTTT. This encodes CASSQDGGGNQPQHF.

The table lists this clone with a count of one. This chain uses TRBV14 with TRBJ1-1, with D possibly matching TRBD1 (6 bases). The CDR3 contains 16 residues. The germline V and J ends were trimmed by 4 bases and 1 base, with 16 bases remaining between them. Germline V gene sequence: CDR1 SGHDN, CDR2 FVKESK. The CDR3 sequence: CASSRSLNRENTEAFF. The CDR3 bases are TGTGCCAGCAGCCGGTCTTTAAACAGGGAGAACACTGAAGCTTTCTTT.

In nucleotides, the CDR3 is TGTGCCAGCTCACATCGGGAATCCTACGAGCAGTACTTC. The encoded protein is CASSHRESYEQYF. This chain uses TRBV18 with TRBJ2-7; TRBD2 might be the D (5 bases). The CDR3 has 13 residues. In germline, CDR1 is KGHSH, CDR2 LQKENI. The V end was cut by 4 bases, the J end by 1 base, with 8 bases between. The full variable domain, rest sourced from reference TRBV18 and TRBJ2-7, is NAGVMQNPRHLVRRRGQEARLRCSPMKGHSHVYWYRQLPEEGLKFMVYLQKENIIDESGMPKERFSAEFPKEGPSILRIQQVVRGDSAAYFCASSHRESYEQYFGPGTRLTVT.

The chain couples TRBV28 to TRBJ2-3; 15 bases map to TRBD2. The CDR3 spans 18 residues. Germline V gives CDR1 MDHEN, CDR2 SYDVKM. V gave up 4 bases and J gave up 5 bases; unmatched junction bases: 10. DNA of the CDR3: TGTGCCAGCAGTTCACCGACTGGACTAGCGGGGGGGATAGATACGCAGTATTTT. Translation: CASSSPTGLAGGIDTQYF.

This sequence joins TRBV25-1 and TRBJ1-1, with D unresolved. The germline gives CDR1 MGHDK, CDR2 SYGVNS. The CDR3 covers 13 residues. V dropped 6 bases and J dropped 5 bases, with 13 bases sitting between them. The CDR3 spells CASRGGGRTEAFF. In nucleotides, the CDR3 is TGTGCCAGCAGAGGCGGAGGGCGAACTGAAGCTTTCTTT.

V gene TRBV6-5 combines with J gene TRBJ2-4; TRBD2 matches at 14 bases. V dropped 4 bases and J dropped 5; count of bases not matched to a gene: 4. Germline V gene data show CDR1 as MNHEY and CDR2 as SVGAGI. The CDR3 runs 16 residues. The CDR3 bases are TGTGCCAGCAGTTCGGGACTAGCGGGGGTCGAAAACATTCAGTACTTC. Its protein product is CASSSGLAGVENIQYF.

The chain recombines TRBV25-1 with TRBJ1-5; possible D gene TRBD1, 6 bases. The CDR3 has 16 amino acids. Germline CDR1 MGHDK, CDR2 SYGVNS. V was pared by 2 bases and J by 5 bases, with 16 bases between. The CDR3 nucleotides read TGTGCCAGCAGTGAAGGGGGCGCAGGCCCGGATCAGCCCCAGCATTTT. Its translation is CASSEGGAGPDQPQHF.

This clone counts as medium-sized. The chain couples TRBV21-1 to TRBJ2-7; the D call TRBD2 from the table was never checked on the DNA. TRBV21-1 is a pseudogene locus. This CDR3 has 18 residues. The CDR3 here is CASARPPLSSGNPYEQYF. Written as DNA, the CDR3 is TGTGCCAGCGCTCGGCCCCCTTTGAGTAGCGGGAATCCCTACGAGCAGTACTTC.

The V and J genes are TRBV6-4 and TRBJ2-1, with D tentatively TRBD2 (7 bases). This CDR3 has 15 residues. Germline CDR1 reads MRHNA; CDR2 reads SNTAGT. Trimming removed 0 bases at V and 5 bases at J, with 11 bases between. CDR3 sequence (DNA): TGTGCCAGCAGTGACTCCGGGGGGCCGGACAATGAGCAGTTCTTC. It translates to CASSDSGGPDNEQFF.

The chain links TRBV20-1 to TRBJ1-1; 9 positions match TRBD1. The CDR3 runs to 11 residues. Germline V gene data show CDR1 as DFQATT and CDR2 as SNEGSKA (reference sequence). V lost 5 bases and J lost 9; bases outside the gene matches: 4. In DNA form, the CDR3 reads TGCAGTGCTTGGACAGGGGCGAAAGCTTTCTTT. Residues: CSAWTGAKAFF.

V usage is TRBV5-1 and J usage is TRBJ1-2; 8 bases match TRBD1. After removal of 2 bases from V and 4 bases from J, the junction contained 4 bases not matched to a gene. The CDR3 contains 14 residues. Germline V gives CDR1 SGHRS, CDR2 YFSETQ. The CDR3 loop reads CASSFGQGTYGYTF. In DNA, the CDR3 is TGCGCCAGCAGCTTCGGACAGGGAACCTATGGCTACACCTTC.

J is TRBJ2-5 and V is TRBV29-1; unclear D gene. This CDR3 region has 12 residues. Trimming left V 0 bases short and J 6 bases short, with 8 bases between. Germline V gene sequence: CDR1 SQVTM, CDR2 ANQGSEA. Here the CDR3 reads CSVEDPGQTQYF. In DNA, the CDR3 is TGCAGCGTTGAAGATCCGGGTCAGACCCAGTACTTC.

The chain recombines TRBV10-3 with TRBJ1-2, with a tentative D call TRBD1 (5 bases). Trimming cost V 10 bases and J 2 bases, with 11 bases left between them. From germline, CDR1 is ENHRY and CDR2 SYGVKD. The CDR3 covers 12 residues. The CDR3 here is CATGAANYGYTF. CDR3 sequence (DNA): TGTGCCACCGGGGCAGCGAACTATGGCTACACCTTC.

The genes are TRBV25-1 and TRBJ1-2; D is uncertain. Deletions cut 3 bases from V and 4 bases from J, with 12 bases between. The CDR3 length is 14 residues. Germline lookup yields CDR1 MGHDK and CDR2 SYGVNS. The CDR3: CASSDSGDLYGYTF. The DNA of the CDR3 is TGTGCCAGCAGTGATTCGGGTGATCTCTATGGCTACACCTTC.